This T cell receptor (beta chain) derives from a study of blood T cell repertoires in COVID-19. Germline V lookup: CDR1 LNHDA, CDR2 SQIVND (reference sequence). The CDR3 consists of 15 residues. V shed 7 bases, J shed 6 bases, and the junction held 9 bases outside the gene matches. Sequenced by immunoSEQ multiplex PCR; TCRdb stores in-frame clones only, minus some. This table holds some 290,000 clones, 88% found once. The sample comprised peripheral blood. The TCR originated in a woman aged 25 to 45 with COVID-19, enrolled during active disease. The chain has TRBV19 and TRBJ2-2; TRBD2 agrees at 9 bases. The CDR3 DNA sequence: TGTGCCAGTAAAGGACAGCGGGAGGCGGCCGGGGAGCTGTTTTTT. Translation gives CASKGQREAAGELFF.